These 10 T cell receptor beta chains were sequenced from one sample in a study of technical replicates of blood from several donors. Produced via immunoSEQ multiplex PCR; TCRdb's table is partial and in-frame only. The sample records tens of thousands of clones, around 95% being singletons. Sequencing was performed on T cells isolated from PBMCs. The receptors here all came from a human donor in good health.

This chain joins TRBV14 and TRBJ2-7; D is possibly TRBD1 (6 bases). Trimming took off 0 bases at V and 3 bases at J, with 12 bases between the two ends. The CDR3 consists of 15 residues. Germline V lookup: CDR1 SGHDN, CDR2 FVKESK. CDR3 coding DNA: TGTGCCAGCAGCCAAGACTGGGCAGGGGTCTACGAGCAGTACTTC. Translated, it gives CASSQDWAGVYEQYF.

The chain employs TRBV11-3 and TRBJ2-3; 9 bases line up with TRBD1. The germline CDR1 and CDR2 sequences are SGHNT and YENEEA. V lost 10 bases and J lost 5; bases outside the gene matches: 4. This CDR3 contains 12 residues. This CDR3 reads CATGTGIDTQYF. In DNA, the CDR3 is TGTGCCACCGGGACAGGGATAGATACGCAGTATTTT.

This chain links TRBV19 with TRBJ2-3; TRBD2 is a possible D gene (5 bases). CDR1 LNHDA and CDR2 SQIVND come from the germline V gene (reference sequence). The CDR3 is 14 residues long. Between the trimmed V and J ends, which lost 4 bases and 2 bases, there was a span of 10 bases. The CDR3: CASSKDSVTDTQYF. DNA of the CDR3: TGTGCCAGTAGTAAAGATAGCGTCACAGATACGCAGTATTTT.

The V and J genes are TRBV29-1 and TRBJ1-2, with TRBD1 matching 7 bases. The CDR3 loop spans 11 amino acids. The V segment lost 7 bases and the J segment 6 bases; nucleotides outside the gene matches: 5. Germline V gives CDR1 SQVTM, CDR2 ANQGSEA. DNA of the CDR3: TGCAGCGGAGGGGGCCCCCATGGCTACACCTTC. Its protein is CSGGGPHGYTF.

This chain links TRBV6-6 with TRBJ1-3; D is perhaps TRBD1 (5 bases). Germline loops: CDR1 MNHNY, CDR2 SVGAGI (reference sequence). CDR3 size: 16 residues. The V and J ends lost 0 bases and 4 bases respectively, with 13 bases between them. In DNA, the CDR3 is TGTGCCAGCAGTTACTCCTCGGATTGGGGCGGAAACACCATATATTTT. The encoded protein is CASSYSSDWGGNTIYF.

This chain connects TRBV13 to TRBJ2-6; weak D call: TRBD1 (7 bases). The V gene lost 2 bases and the J gene lost 2 bases, with 13 bases spanning the gap. The germline CDR1 and CDR2 sequences are PRHDT and FYEKMQ (reference sequence). This CDR3 is 17 amino acids long. The CDR3 DNA reads TGTGCCAGCAGCTTAAGTGGCGGGACAGCTGGGGCCAACGTCCTGACTTTC. Translated, it gives CASSLSGGTAGANVLTF.

The chain uses TRBV9 and TRBJ2-1; 11 bases fit TRBD1. Germline CDR1 SGDLS, CDR2 YYNGEE. The V and J ends lost 3 bases and 6 bases, in that order; junction bases with no gene match: 2. The CDR3 runs 14 residues. CDR3 sequence reads: CASSGTGGFNEQFF. The DNA for the CDR3 is TGTGCCAGCAGCGGGACAGGGGGCTTCAATGAGCAGTTCTTC.

This chain joins TRBV7-2 and TRBJ2-3; D gene uncertain. This CDR3 spans 13 amino acids. V dropped 5 bases and J dropped 2 bases, with 8 bases sitting between them. Germline V gene lookup returns CDR1 SGHTA and CDR2 FQGNSA. The chain's CDR3 is CASSPRPTDTQYF. CDR3 nucleotides: TGTGCCAGCAGCCCTAGACCCACAGATACGCAGTATTTT. The full variable domain, rest sourced from reference TRBV7-2 and TRBJ2-3, is GAGVSQSPSNKVTEKGKDVELRCDPISGHTALYWYRQSLGQGLEFLIYFQGNSAPDKSGLPSDRFSAERTGGSVSTLTIQRTQQEDSAVYLCASSPRPTDTQYFGPGTRLTVL.

The genes are TRBV30 and TRBJ2-2; 13 bases are a match to TRBD2. The V segment lost 2 bases and the J segment 6 bases; nucleotides outside the gene matches: 6. CDR3 size: 16 residues. Germline CDR1 reads GTSNPN; CDR2 reads SVGIG (reference sequence). The CDR3 nucleotides read TGTGCCTGGAGTTTAGGCACTAGCGGGAGGGCCGGGGAGCTGTTTTTT. Its translation is CAWSLGTSGRAGELFF.

J is TRBJ1-2 and V is TRBV29-1, with 11 bases fitting TRBD1. CDR1 is SQVTM, CDR2 ANQGSEA, per germline. CDR3 length: 14 amino acids. The V gene end was trimmed by 0 bases and the J gene end by 3 bases; junction bases not matched to a gene: 0. Written as DNA, the CDR3 is TGCAGCGTTGAAGAGGACAGGGGGCACTATGGCTACACCTTC. Translation gives CSVEEDRGHYGYTF.